This TCR beta chain is from a study of CD8+ T cells in alopecia areata. For the study at large: Dosing spanned 6 to 18 months on tofacitinib, then 6 months off drug. Study results and limitations: The study found TCR sharing across patients less clear than in mice, possibly for HLA reasons.

From PBMCs, CD4+ and CD8+ T cells were sorted. Sequencing relied on a cDNA template that was reverse transcribed from extracted RNA. Clones were sequenced by immunoSEQ multiplex PCR, and TCRdb holds only the in-frame ones, with some missing. The sample carries over 200,000 clones, approximately 61% recorded once. This clone was seen repeatedly, ten times or more. The antigen remains unidentified. This CDR3 region has 16 residues. The V gene's germline CDR1 is MGHRA and CDR2 YSYEKL. The V and J ends lost 1 base and 3 bases respectively, with 13 bases between them. The sample consisted of CD4+ T cells sorted from blood, taken at week 0. The TCR sequence derives from a human donor with alopecia areata. The genes are TRBV4-1 and TRBJ2-1; no definite D call. DNA for the CDR3: TGCGCCAGCAGCCAAGTCGATATGGGGTTCTACAATGAGCAGTTCTTC. Translating gives CASSQVDMGFYNEQFF.